This T cell receptor (beta chain) was sequenced for a study of regulatory T cells in long-lasting Graves disease. Libraries of TCR beta came from iRepertoire HTBI primers plus Arm-PCR of CDR3 regions. TCRdb reanalysed the multiplex PCR reads using MiXCR and keeps one entry per CDR3 protein. Among around 320,000 distinct CDR3 sequences, approximately 16% were seen once, and the ten largest hold just under 30%. This clonotype was observed many times. V lost 9 bases to trimming and J lost 2 bases; unmatched junction nucleotides: 8. Germline V gene lookup returns CDR1 MDHEN and CDR2 SYDVKM. The CDR3 runs to 14 residues. Specified time point: newly diagnosed GD, antithyroid drugs for less than 3 months. PBMC-derived RNA was used for the TCR library. These data were also reused for a study on T cells in Graves' hyperthyroidism and ophthalmopathy. That study adds: Orbital computed tomography and thyroid ultrasound, together with serum TRAb and thyroxine and clinical symptoms, were used for diagnoses. Primed by the HTBI set, a first-round RT-PCR was run on the TCR CDR3. Peripheral blood also featured most of the thyroid clonotypes expanded above 0.001.

This clonotype was obtained from a man aged 35-49 years with Graves disease. The chain combines TRBV28 with TRBJ2-3, with 7 positions matching TRBD1. The specimen comprised peripheral blood mononuclear cells (PBMCs), sampled at new diagnosis, from a patient treated with antithyroid drugs. CDR3: CASGGQPVTDTQYF. DNA for the CDR3: TGTGCCAGTGGGGGACAGCCTGTCACAGATACGCAGTATTTT.